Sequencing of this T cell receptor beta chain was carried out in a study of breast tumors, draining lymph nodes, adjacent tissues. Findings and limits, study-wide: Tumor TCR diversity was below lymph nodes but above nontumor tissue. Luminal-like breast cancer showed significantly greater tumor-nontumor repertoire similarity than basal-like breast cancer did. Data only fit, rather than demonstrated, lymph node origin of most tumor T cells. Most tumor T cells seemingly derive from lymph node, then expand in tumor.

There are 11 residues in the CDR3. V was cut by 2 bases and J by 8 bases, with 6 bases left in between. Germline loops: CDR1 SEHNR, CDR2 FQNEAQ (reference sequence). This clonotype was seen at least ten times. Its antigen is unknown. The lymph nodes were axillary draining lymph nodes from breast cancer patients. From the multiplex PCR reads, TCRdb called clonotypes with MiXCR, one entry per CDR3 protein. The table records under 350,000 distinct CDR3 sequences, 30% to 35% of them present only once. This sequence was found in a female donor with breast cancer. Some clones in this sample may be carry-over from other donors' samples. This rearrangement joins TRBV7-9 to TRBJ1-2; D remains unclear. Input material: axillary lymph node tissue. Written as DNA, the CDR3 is TGTGCCAGCAGCTTATCTAGGGGCTACACCTTC. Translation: CASSLSRGYTF. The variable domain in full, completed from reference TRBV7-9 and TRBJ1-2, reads DTGVSQNPRHKITKRGQNVTFRCDPISEHNRLYWYRQTLGQGPEFLTYFQNEAQLEKSRLLSDRFSAERPKGSFSTLEIQRTEQGDSAMYLCASSLSRGYTFGSGTRLTVV.